Listed below are T cell receptor beta chains from one sample, sequenced in a study of blood T cell repertoires in COVID-19. Sequencing was performed with immunoSEQ multiplex PCR; in TCRdb, only in-frame clones are kept and a portion is missing. The sample carries 150,000 to 200,000 clones, 75% to 90% recorded once. The sample taken for sequencing was PBMCs or T cells enriched from blood (not recorded which). Receptor source: a woman aged 60-70 years who had recovered from COVID-19. The CDR3 runs from the conserved cysteine through the conserved F or W. A D gene is named only where the DNA matches it firmly. Clone size is shown for a subset of rows, as once, few, many or a class of expanded clone.

DNA: TGCGCCAGCAGCTTGGGCCTCTCGGGGTCTGGCTACGAGCAGTACTTC; CDR3: CASSLGLSGSGYEQYF; J: TRBJ2-7; D: -; V: TRBV5-1; size: -
DNA: TGCGCCAGCAGTGAATCCGGGACAGGGAAAGATACGCAGTATTTT; CDR3: CASSESGTGKDTQYF; J: TRBJ2-3; D: TRBD1; V: TRBV10-1; size: -
DNA: TGTGCCAGCACTCTACAGGGGACCCTGAACTATGGCTACACCTTC; CDR3: CASTLQGTLNYGYTF; J: TRBJ1-2; D: TRBD1; V: TRBV28; size: -
DNA: TGTGCCAGCAGCCCCTCGTTGTCCGGCGGGGGCTATGGCTACACCTTC; CDR3: CASSPSLSGGGYGYTF; J: TRBJ1-2; D: -; V: TRBV14; size: -
DNA: TGTGCCAGCAGGGGACAGGGGAGGGACAATGAGCAGTTCTTC; CDR3: CASRGQGRDNEQFF; J: TRBJ2-1; D: TRBD1; V: TRBV27; size: -
DNA: TGCGCCAGCAGCCGAACCGGGACTACCTCCTACAATGAGCAGTTCTTC; CDR3: CASSRTGTTSYNEQFF; J: TRBJ2-1; D: TRBD2; V: TRBV5-1; size: -
DNA: TGTGCCAGCAGCTTAGATTTCCGTGAAGCTTTCTTT; CDR3: CASSLDFREAFF; J: TRBJ1-1; D: -; V: TRBV7-9; size: -
DNA: TGCGCCAGCAGCCAAGACGGAGCCTACGAGCAGTACTTC; CDR3: CASSQDGAYEQYF; J: TRBJ2-7; D: -; V: TRBV4-1; size: -
DNA: TGTGCCAGCAGCTTAGGGGACAGGGGGAGGACAGATACGCAGTATTTT; CDR3: CASSLGDRGRTDTQYF; J: TRBJ2-3; D: TRBD1; V: TRBV7-2; size: -
DNA: TGTGCCACCAGCAGAGAAGCAGGCGCTCCCTATGGCTACACCTTC; CDR3: CATSREAGAPYGYTF; J: TRBJ1-2; D: -; V: TRBV15; size: -
DNA: TGTGCCAGCAGCTTCCAGGGGGCAGGTAATCAGCCCCAGCATTTT; CDR3: CASSFQGAGNQPQHF; J: TRBJ1-5; D: TRBD1; V: TRBV2; size: -
DNA: TGTGCCAGCAGCTTCAGGGTAGTCCAAGAGACCCAGTACTTC; CDR3: CASSFRVVQETQYF; J: TRBJ2-5; D: -; V: TRBV5-4; size: -
DNA: TGTGCCAGCAGTTTTAGCAGGGGCACTGAAGCTTTCTTT; CDR3: CASSFSRGTEAFF; J: TRBJ1-1; D: -; V: TRBV12-3/TRBV12-4; size: -
DNA: TGTGCCAGTAGTATAGGCTACAGGACTGAAGCTTTCTTT; CDR3: CASSIGYRTEAFF; J: TRBJ1-1; D: -; V: TRBV19; size: -
DNA: TGCGCCAGCAGTGAGGGGGACTTCGCCCTGGATACGCAGTATTTT; CDR3: CASSEGDFALDTQYF; J: TRBJ2-3; D: -; V: TRBV10-1; size: -
DNA: TGCGCCAGCAGTCTAGAGTACTTC; CDR3: CASSLEYF; J: TRBJ2-7; D: -; V: TRBV23-1; size: -
DNA: TGCGCCAGCAGCTGGGCCCTCGGGGGTGGCGCCACCGGGGAGCTGTTTTTT; CDR3: CASSWALGGGATGELFF; J: TRBJ2-2; D: -; V: TRBV5-1; size: -
DNA: TGTGCCAGCCGGGCGGGGTCCTACAATGAGCAGTTCTTC; CDR3: CASRAGSYNEQFF; J: TRBJ2-1; D: -; V: TRBV12-3/TRBV12-4; size: -
DNA: TGTGCCAGCAGTTTCAGGTCAGAACAACAGCCCCAGCATTTT; CDR3: CASSFRSEQQPQHF; J: TRBJ1-5; D: -; V: TRBV27; size: -
DNA: TGTGCCAGCAGCTTAGTAAAGGGGGCTGGAAACACCATATATTTT; CDR3: CASSLVKGAGNTIYF; J: TRBJ1-3; D: -; V: TRBV7-9; size: -
DNA: TGTGCCAGCAGATCGGGACTAGCGGAAGATGAGCAGTTCTTC; CDR3: CASRSGLAEDEQFF; J: TRBJ2-1; D: TRBD2; V: TRBV5-4; size: -
DNA: TGTGCCAGCCACACAGGGGCTGGTGCAACTAATGAAAAACTGTTTTTT; CDR3: CASHTGAGATNEKLFF; J: TRBJ1-4; D: TRBD1; V: TRBV2; size: -
DNA: TGTGCCAGCACCAGGACAGTAGGATTGGAGACCCAGTACTTC; CDR3: CASTRTVGLETQYF; J: TRBJ2-5; D: -; V: TRBV11-2; size: -
DNA: TGTGCCAGCAGTTGGGGCGGGGGGGCCCTCAATGAGCAGTTCTTC; CDR3: CASSWGGGALNEQFF; J: TRBJ2-1; D: TRBD2; V: TRBV27; size: few
DNA: TGTGCCAGCACCGTACAGGGGGCTCTTACTTCGCCCCAGCATTTT; CDR3: CASTVQGALTSPQHF; J: TRBJ1-5; D: TRBD1; V: TRBV5-6; size: -
DNA: TGCGCCAGCAGAACAGCGGGGGTCAGGTACGAGCAGTACTTC; CDR3: CASRTAGVRYEQYF; J: TRBJ2-7; D: TRBD2; V: TRBV10-2; size: -
DNA: TGTGCCAGCAGCATACAGACAGGGAGGGAGACCCAGTACTTC; CDR3: CASSIQTGRETQYF; J: TRBJ2-5; D: -; V: TRBV14; size: -
DNA: TGTGCCAGCAGTGAAGTTCAATCTGAAGCTTTCTTT; CDR3: CASSEVQSEAFF; J: TRBJ1-1; D: -; V: TRBV6-1; size: -
DNA: TGTGCCAGTAGGGGACTAGCGGGGGGGCTAAATGAGCAGTTCTTC; CDR3: CASRGLAGGLNEQFF; J: TRBJ2-1; D: TRBD2; V: TRBV19; size: -
DNA: TGTGCCAGCAGCTCGCCGAGACAGGGAGAAAGCTCTGAAGCTTTCTTT; CDR3: CASSSPRQGESSEAFF; J: TRBJ1-1; D: TRBD1; V: TRBV5-5; size: once
DNA: TGTGCCAGCAGTGGAGGGTTCGGTTACGAGCAGTACTTC; CDR3: CASSGGFGYEQYF; J: TRBJ2-7; D: -; V: TRBV2; size: few
DNA: TGTGCCAGCAGGGGGGACAGGGGAAAAGTTGACGAGCAGTACTTC; CDR3: CASRGDRGKVDEQYF; J: TRBJ2-7; D: TRBD1; V: TRBV6-5; size: few
DNA: TGTGCCAGCAGCCTCCTCGGGGGTTCCGGCTACACCTTC; CDR3: CASSLLGGSGYTF; J: TRBJ1-2; D: -; V: TRBV6-5; size: once
DNA: TGTGCCTGGAGAGGGGGAAGGGAGGCTTTCTTT; CDR3: CAWRGGREAFF; J: TRBJ1-1; D: -; V: TRBV30; size: -
DNA: TGTGCCAGCAAGGAGGGGAATGAAAAACTGTTTTTT; CDR3: CASKEGNEKLFF; J: TRBJ1-4; D: -; V: TRBV27; size: -
DNA: TGTGCCACCAGTTCTACAGGGACGGGAAACAGAGATACGCAGTATTTT; CDR3: CATSSTGTGNRDTQYF; J: TRBJ2-3; D: -; V: TRBV24-1; size: once
DNA: TGTGCCATCCAACAAAGGGAGGGAGGCTACACCTTC; CDR3: CAIQQREGGYTF; J: TRBJ1-2; D: -; V: TRBV10-3; size: -
DNA: TGTGCCAGCACCTTGGGGGGCTACAATGAGCAGTTCTTC; CDR3: CASTLGGYNEQFF; J: TRBJ2-1; D: -; V: TRBV7-2; size: few